Following are 18 T cell receptor beta chains from one sample sequenced in a study of graft-versus-host responses after intestinal transplantation. Generated by immunoSEQ multiplex PCR, the TCRdb table keeps only in-frame clones and is missing some. The repertoire has tens of thousands of clones, approximately 90% of them found once; the top ten carry 6.5% to 8.5%. What these receptors recognize is not known. The sample in question was unstimulated CD8+ T cells sorted from spleen or lymph node cells, obtained before transplant. Every receptor here comes from a human donor who was the organ donor for an intestinal transplant.

The chain combines TRBV4-1 with TRBJ2-7; tentatively, D is TRBD2 (6 bases). Deletions cut 0 bases from V and 2 bases from J, with 23 bases between. The CDR3 is made up of 19 amino acids. Germline-derived CDR1 and CDR2 are MGHRA and YSYEKL. The CDR3 DNA is TGCGCCAGCAGCCAAGATAGAGTGAGGTACGGGAGTGGGGCCTACGAGCAGTACTTC. Protein: CASSQDRVRYGSGAYEQYF.

This clone came up a few times. The CDR3 coding sequence is TGTGCCAGTAGTGTTTCCAATGAGCAGTTCTTC. Its translation: CASSVSNEQFF. The V gene is TRBV19, the J gene TRBJ2-1; no clear D. Germline V gene data show CDR1 as LNHDA and CDR2 as SQIVND (reference sequence). Deletions cut 5 bases from V and 6 bases from J, with 5 bases between. The CDR3 contains 11 residues.

J is TRBJ2-7 and V is TRBV10-1; no firm D call. The CDR3 covers 15 residues. V dropped 0 bases and J dropped 0 bases, with 9 bases sitting between them. The V gene's germline CDR1 is WNHNN and CDR2 SYGVQD (reference sequence). The DNA for the CDR3 is TGCGCCAGCAGTGAGTCGATAGCCAGCTCCTACGAGCAGTACTTC. Its translation is CASSESIASSYEQYF.

This chain uses TRBV4-1 with TRBJ2-1; D is possibly TRBD1 or TRBD2 (5 bases each). Germline CDR1 and CDR2: MGHRA and YSYEKL. There are 17 residues in the CDR3. Trimming left V 0 bases short and J 0 bases short, with 12 bases between. The CDR3 loop reads CASSQDGMRGSYNEQFF. CDR3 in DNA: TGCGCCAGCAGCCAAGATGGGATGAGGGGCTCCTACAATGAGCAGTTCTTC.

The chain combines TRBV6-1 with TRBJ2-5; 11 bases line up with TRBD2. The CDR3 is made up of 14 amino acids. In germline, CDR1 is MNHNS, CDR2 SASEGT. J was trimmed by 4 bases and V by 6 bases; bases with no gene match: 4. CDR3 residues: CASRPGLAGETQYF. The CDR3 nucleotides are TGTGCCAGCAGACCTGGACTAGCGGGAGAGACCCAGTACTTC.

V and J are TRBV6-6 and TRBJ1-2, with 7 bases lining up with TRBD1. V trimming: 7 bases; J trimming: 3 bases; junction bases outside the gene matches: 11. Per germline, CDR1 MNHNY and CDR2 SVGAGI (reference sequence). This CDR3 region has 15 residues. The CDR3 DNA follows: TGTGCCAGCACTCGACCCGGGACAGTCGACTATGGCTACACCTTC. As protein: CASTRPGTVDYGYTF.

The chain employs TRBV7-3 and TRBJ2-1; the D is unclear. The CDR3 runs to 16 residues. Germline values: CDR1 SGHTA, CDR2 FQGTGA. Trimming cost V 5 bases and J 0 bases, with 14 bases left between them. The CDR3 sequence is CASSPELQSSYNEQFF. CDR3 DNA: TGTGCCAGCAGCCCAGAACTCCAGAGCTCCTACAATGAGCAGTTCTTC.

The chain is built from TRBV11-3 and TRBJ2-5, with D perhaps assigned TRBD1 or TRBD2 (5 bases each). The CDR3 covers 17 residues. Germline loops: CDR1 SGHNT, CDR2 YENEEA. V was clipped by 4 bases and J by 5 bases, with 23 bases between them. The CDR3 loop is CASSSPRAGTGRETQYF. The CDR3 DNA is TGTGCCAGCAGCTCGCCTCGCGCCGGGACGGGACGGGAGACCCAGTACTTC.

This clone was seen just once. The CDR3 is CATSRGQINSPLHF. CDR3 DNA sequence: TGTGCCACCAGCAGAGGACAGATCAATTCACCCCTCCACTTT. The rearrangement uses TRBV15 and TRBJ1-6, with a weak D call TRBD1 (5 bases). The V gene lost 1 base and the J gene lost 7 bases, with 8 bases spanning the gap. Germline CDR1 LNHNV, CDR2 YYDKDF (reference sequence). The CDR3 is 14 amino acids.

The V call is TRBV5-1, the J call TRBJ1-3; D not certain. This CDR3 comprises 14 residues. Trimming removed 0 bases at V and 1 base at J, with 5 bases between. Germline V gives CDR1 SGHRS, CDR2 YFSETQ. CDR3 sequence: CASSLVGSGNTIYF. As DNA, the CDR3 is TGCGCCAGCAGCTTGGTGGGATCTGGAAACACCATATATTTT.

This clone was picked up one time. The V and J genes are TRBV11-1 and TRBJ2-1; no definite D call. The germline V gene has CDR1 SGHAT and CDR2 FQDESV (reference sequence). This CDR3 comprises 13 residues. V was cut by 1 base and J by 8 bases, with 9 bases left in between. The CDR3: CASSLVVGHEQFF. In DNA, the CDR3 is TGTGCCAGCAGCTTAGTCGTTGGGCATGAGCAGTTCTTC.

The V call is TRBV5-5, the J call TRBJ2-1; D call uncertain. The CDR3 runs 16 residues. V was pared by 5 bases and J by 0 bases, with 15 bases between. Germline V lookup: CDR1 SGHKS, CDR2 YYEKEE (reference sequence). CDR3 DNA sequence: TGTGCCAGCAGATCCTATACAAGGAGCTCCTACAATGAGCAGTTCTTC. Translated: CASRSYTRSSYNEQFF.

The chain combines TRBV9 with TRBJ1-2; D is unresolved. Germline V gives CDR1 SGDLS, CDR2 YYNGEE. The V end was cut by 4 bases, the J end by 8 bases, with 18 bases between. The CDR3 consists of 14 residues. The CDR3 sequence: CASSLDGGLEGYTF. The DNA of the CDR3 is TGTGCCAGCAGCCTCGACGGAGGGTTGGAAGGCTACACCTTC.

This chain uses TRBV13 with TRBJ2-7; maybe TRBD1 (6 bases). The CDR3 length is 14 residues. The V end was cut by 5 bases, the J end by 1 base, with 12 bases between. The germline gives CDR1 PRHDT, CDR2 FYEKMQ (reference sequence). The CDR3 DNA is TGTGCCAGCAGCCAACAGGGAACATCCTACGAGCAGTACTTC. This codes for CASSQQGTSYEQYF.

This clone has a single count. The chain has TRBV15 and TRBJ1-1; unclear D gene. V was shortened by 8 bases and J by 1 base, with 8 bases between the two germline ends. Germline loops: CDR1 LNHNV, CDR2 YYDKDF (reference sequence). CDR3 size: 12 residues. The CDR3 DNA sequence: TGTGCCACCCGCGGCTGGAACACTGAAGCTTTCTTT. Encoded protein: CATRGWNTEAFF.

The V gene is TRBV5-8, the J gene TRBJ2-7; 11 bases line up with TRBD2. The V segment lost 2 bases and the J segment 4 bases; nucleotides outside the gene matches: 17. The CDR3 runs 19 residues. Looked up from germline, CDR1 is SGHTS and CDR2 is YDEGEE. CDR3 sequence (DNA): TGTGCCAGCAGCTTTCTCTACGAATCCGGCCTAGCGGGAGGATACGAGCAGTACTTC. This gives the protein CASSFLYESGLAGGYEQYF.

This clone showed up just once. J is TRBJ2-7 and V is TRBV7-8; 13 bases map to TRBD2. The J segment lost 6 bases and the V segment lost 1 base, leaving 0 bases of the junction unmatched. The germline CDR1 and CDR2 sequences are SGHVS and FQNEAQ. The CDR3 runs 14 residues. Here the CDR3 DNA reads TGTGCCAGCAGCTTAGGACTAGCGGGAGGCGAGCAGTACTTC. It codes for CASSLGLAGGEQYF.

The V gene is TRBV18, the J gene TRBJ2-1; the match to TRBD1 covers 8 bases. The CDR3 loop spans 14 amino acids. From germline, CDR1 is KGHSH and CDR2 LQKENI. Germline trimming cut 4 bases from V and 6 bases from J; bases unmatched to any gene: 5. CDR3: CASSRDRRLNEQFF. DNA for the CDR3: TGTGCCAGCTCACGGGACAGGCGACTCAATGAGCAGTTCTTC.